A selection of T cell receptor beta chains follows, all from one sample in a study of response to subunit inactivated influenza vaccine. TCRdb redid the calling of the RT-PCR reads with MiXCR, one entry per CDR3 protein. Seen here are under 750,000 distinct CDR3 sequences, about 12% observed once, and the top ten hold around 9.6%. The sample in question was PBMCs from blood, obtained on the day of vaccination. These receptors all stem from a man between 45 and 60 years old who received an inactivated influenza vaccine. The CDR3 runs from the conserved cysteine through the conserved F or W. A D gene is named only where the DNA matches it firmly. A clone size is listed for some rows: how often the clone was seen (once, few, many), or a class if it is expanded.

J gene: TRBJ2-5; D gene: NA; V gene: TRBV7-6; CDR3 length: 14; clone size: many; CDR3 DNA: TGTGCCAGCAGCTTGTCAGGGAATGTGAAGACCCAGTACTTC; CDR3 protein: CASSLSGNVKTQYF
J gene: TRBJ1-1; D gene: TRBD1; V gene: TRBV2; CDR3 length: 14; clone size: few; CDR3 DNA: TGTGCCAGCAGTGAAGCGCCGAGCACAGGGGGAGCTTTCTTT; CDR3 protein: CASSEAPSTGGAFF
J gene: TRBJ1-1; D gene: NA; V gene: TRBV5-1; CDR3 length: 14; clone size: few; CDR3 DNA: TGCGCCAGCAGCTTAGAGGCCGGGACCGCTGAAGCTTTCTTT; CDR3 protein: CASSLEAGTAEAFF
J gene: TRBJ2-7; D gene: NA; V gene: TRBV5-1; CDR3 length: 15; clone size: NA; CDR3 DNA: TGCGCCAGCAGCTTGGCCCTGGGCAGAGACTACGAGCAGTACTTC; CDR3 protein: CASSLALGRDYEQYF
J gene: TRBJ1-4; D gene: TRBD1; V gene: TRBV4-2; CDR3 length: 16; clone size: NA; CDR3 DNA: TGTGCCAGCAGCCAAGATCCGACAGGGACTAATGAAAAACTGTTTTTT; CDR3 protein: CASSQDPTGTNEKLFF
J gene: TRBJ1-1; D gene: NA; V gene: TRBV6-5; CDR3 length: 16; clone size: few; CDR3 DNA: TGTGCCAGCAGTTACCGGGGCCTACGGACGGACACTGAAGCTTTCTTT; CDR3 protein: CASSYRGLRTDTEAFF
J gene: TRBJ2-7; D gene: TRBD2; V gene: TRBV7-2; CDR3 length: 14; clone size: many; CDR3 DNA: TGTGCCAGCAGCCCTGGGACTAGCGGGTTGGAGCAGTACTTC; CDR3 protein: CASSPGTSGLEQYF
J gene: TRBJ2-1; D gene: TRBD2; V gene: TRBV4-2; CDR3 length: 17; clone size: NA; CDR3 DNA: TGTGCCAGCAGCCTGACTAGCGGGACGAGCTCCTACAATGAGCAGTTCTTC; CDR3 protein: CASSLTSGTSSYNEQFF
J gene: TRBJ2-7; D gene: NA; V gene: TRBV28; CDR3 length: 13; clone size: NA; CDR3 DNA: TGTGCCAGCAGGAATAACCCGGACACCGAGCAGTACTTC; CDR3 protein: CASRNNPDTEQYF
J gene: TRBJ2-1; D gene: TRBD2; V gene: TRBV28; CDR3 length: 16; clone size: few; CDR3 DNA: TGTGCCAGCAGTTACGGACTAGCGGGAGGGGACAATGAGCAGTTCTTC; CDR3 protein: CASSYGLAGGDNEQFF
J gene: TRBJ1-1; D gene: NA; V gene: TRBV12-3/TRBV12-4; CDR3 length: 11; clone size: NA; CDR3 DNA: TGTGCCAGCAGCCAAAACTGGGGGGCTTTCTTT; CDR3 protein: CASSQNWGAFF
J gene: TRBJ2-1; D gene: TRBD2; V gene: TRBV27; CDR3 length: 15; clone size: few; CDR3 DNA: TGTGCCAGCACCCTTGGCGGGGGGGGCCTCAATGAGCAGTTCTTC; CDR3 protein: CASTLGGGGLNEQFF
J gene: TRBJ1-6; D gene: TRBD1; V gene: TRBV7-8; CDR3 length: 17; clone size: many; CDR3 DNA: TGTGCCAGCAGCTTGGGACAGGGAATTTCTTCAGTTTCACCCCTCCACTTT; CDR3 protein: CASSLGQGISSVSPLHF
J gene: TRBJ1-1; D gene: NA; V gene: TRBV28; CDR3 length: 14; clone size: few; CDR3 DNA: TGTGCCAGCAGTTTATTTGGCCAGAACACTGAAGCTTTCTTT; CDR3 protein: CASSLFGQNTEAFF
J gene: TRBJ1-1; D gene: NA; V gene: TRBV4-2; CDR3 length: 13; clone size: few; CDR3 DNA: TGTGCCAGCAGCCCCCGGTCGGGCACTGAAGCTTTCTTT; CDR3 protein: CASSPRSGTEAFF
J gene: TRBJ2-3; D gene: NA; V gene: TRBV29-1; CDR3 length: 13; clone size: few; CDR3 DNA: TGCAGCGCCCTGATGGCCTCCGGATATACGCAGTATTTT; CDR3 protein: CSALMASGYTQYF
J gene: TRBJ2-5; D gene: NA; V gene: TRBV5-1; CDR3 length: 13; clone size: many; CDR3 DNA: TGCGCCAGCAGCTTTCAGGGCCAAGAGACCCAGTACTTC; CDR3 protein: CASSFQGQETQYF
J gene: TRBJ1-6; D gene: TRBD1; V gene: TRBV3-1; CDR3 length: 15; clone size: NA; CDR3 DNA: TGTGCCAGCAGCCAATTACAGGGGGCCCAAGGTTCCCTCCACTTT; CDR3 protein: CASSQLQGAQGSLHF
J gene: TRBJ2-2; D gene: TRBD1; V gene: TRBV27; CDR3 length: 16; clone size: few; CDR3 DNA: TGTGCCAGCAGTCCCGACAGGGTTTTGAACACCGGGGAGCTGTTTTTT; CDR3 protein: CASSPDRVLNTGELFF
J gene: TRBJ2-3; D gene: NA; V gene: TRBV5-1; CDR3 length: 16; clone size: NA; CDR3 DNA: TGCGCCAGCAGCTTGTTCGGCAGGGCCGTCACAGATACGCAGTATTTT; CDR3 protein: CASSLFGRAVTDTQYF
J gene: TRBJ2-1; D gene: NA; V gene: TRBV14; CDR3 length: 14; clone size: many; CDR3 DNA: TGTGCCAGCAGCCAGGATTTAAGGACTCGGGAGCAGTTCTTC; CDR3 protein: CASSQDLRTREQFF
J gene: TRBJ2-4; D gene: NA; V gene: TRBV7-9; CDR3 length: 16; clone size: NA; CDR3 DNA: TGTGCCAGCAGCTTAGGTGGGGCAGGGTCCAAAAACATTCAGTACTTC; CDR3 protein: CASSLGGAGSKNIQYF
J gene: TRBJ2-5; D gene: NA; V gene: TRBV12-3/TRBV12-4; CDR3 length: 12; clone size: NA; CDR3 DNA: TGTGCCAGCACCACCTTTGGAGAGACCCAGTACTTC; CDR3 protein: CASTTFGETQYF
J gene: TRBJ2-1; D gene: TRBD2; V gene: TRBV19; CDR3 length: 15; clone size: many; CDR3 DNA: TGTGCCAGTAGTATCGGGACTAGCGGGAGCTATGAGCAGTTCTTC; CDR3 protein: CASSIGTSGSYEQFF
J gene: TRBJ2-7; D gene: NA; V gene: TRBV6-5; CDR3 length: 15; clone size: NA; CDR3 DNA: TGTGCCAGCAGTTACTCGCCCCCTTTCAGGGGCGAGCAGTACTTC; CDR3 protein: CASSYSPPFRGEQYF